The 27 T cell receptor beta chains given below trace back to one sample, sequenced in a study of CD8 T cells in Susac syndrome. When the RNA was reverse transcribed, random hexamers were used with an input of roughly 0.45 to 1 ug. One entry per CDR3 protein, called by TCRdb with MiXCR from the immunoSEQ multiplex PCR reads. This table has approximately 110,000 distinct CDR3 sequences, approximately 96% appearing once. The sequencing sample was made of CD4+ T cells from PBMCs. These receptors were taken from a human donor in good health.

V gene TRBV18 combines with J gene TRBJ2-7; D unresolved. The germline gives CDR1 KGHSH, CDR2 LQKENI. V shed 6 bases and J shed 5 bases, with 11 bases lying between them. CDR3 length: 12 residues. The CDR3 nucleotides read TGTGCCAGCTCTTCGGTTGGGAACGAGCAGTACTTC. Protein product: CASSSVGNEQYF.

The V and J genes are TRBV27 and TRBJ2-5, with TRBD2 identical over 12 bases. Germline trimming cut 5 bases from V and 9 bases from J; bases unmatched to any gene: 13. Germline loops: CDR1 MNHEY, CDR2 SMNVEV (reference sequence). This CDR3 is built from 16 residues. The CDR3 nucleotides read TGTGCCAGCAGTGCCACTCTAGCGGGAGGGCCCATTGCCCAGTACTTC. Translation gives CASSATLAGGPIAQYF.

The chain recombines TRBV2 with TRBJ2-3; a weak D match, TRBD1 (5 bases). CDR1 is SNHLY and CDR2 is FYNNEI in the germline V gene. This CDR3 has 16 amino acids. V was pared by 4 bases and J by 3 bases, with 17 bases between. CDR3 in DNA: TGTGCCAGCAGTGGGATGGGGCGTAAAAAAACAGATACGCAGTATTTT. Translated: CASSGMGRKKTDTQYF.

This sequence joins TRBV5-1 and TRBJ2-5, with D tentatively TRBD2 (6 bases). The V end lost 0 bases, the J end lost 5 bases, and 14 bases lay between the germline ends. CDR1 and CDR2 (germline): SGHRS, YFSETQ. The CDR3 sequence is 15 residues long. The CDR3 reads CASSLGAGTGETQYF. In DNA form, the CDR3 reads TGCGCCAGCAGCTTGGGGGCAGGGACTGGGGAGACCCAGTACTTC.

J is TRBJ2-2 and V is TRBV5-1; a weak D match, TRBD1 (6 bases). V lost 4 bases to trimming and J lost 2 bases, with 15 bases between them. The CDR3 spans 16 residues. Germline values: CDR1 SGHRS, CDR2 YFSETQ. Here the CDR3 DNA reads TGCGCCAGCAGCCCCACAACCGGGACAAACACCGGGGAGCTGTTTTTT. It codes for CASSPTTGTNTGELFF.

V and J are TRBV4-1 and TRBJ1-5; D is unresolved. The CDR3 extends over 14 amino acids. Trimming removed 0 bases at V and 5 bases at J, with 8 bases between. Germline-derived CDR1 and CDR2 are MGHRA and YSYEKL. The CDR3 DNA reads as TGCGCCAGCAGCCAAGATCCAGGCGATCAGCCCCAGCATTTT. This translates into CASSQDPGDQPQHF.

The CDR3 nucleotides read TGTGCCAGCAGTGGGGACAGGGGCGCCGCTAGCACAGATACGCAGTATTTT. This gives the protein CASSGDRGAASTDTQYF. This rearrangement joins TRBV6-1 to TRBJ2-3, with 10 bases matching TRBD1. V was clipped by 4 bases and J by 0 bases; unmatched bases: 7. The germline V gene has CDR1 MNHNS and CDR2 SASEGT. The CDR3 has 17 residues.

The chain couples TRBV9 to TRBJ1-2; TRBD1 agrees at 7 bases. Germline V gene data show CDR1 as SGDLS and CDR2 as YYNGEE. V lost 3 bases and J lost 4; bases outside the gene matches: 9. The CDR3 consists of 15 residues. CDR3 coding DNA: TGTGCCAGCAGCGGGGAAGACAGGGCTCCCTATGGCTACACCTTC. Translated, it gives CASSGEDRAPYGYTF.

The rearrangement links TRBV2 to TRBJ2-7; 7 bases are a match to TRBD1. CDR3 length: 14 residues. Germline V gene data show CDR1 as SNHLY and CDR2 as FYNNEI. The V gene end was trimmed by 8 bases and the J gene end by 0 bases; junction bases not matched to a gene: 7. CDR3 residues: CASRETGDSYEQYF. The CDR3 nucleotides read TGTGCCAGCCGAGAAACAGGGGACTCCTACGAGCAGTACTTC.

This clonotype was recorded a few times. One end of the junction fails to match germline, which may point to a read error. The rearrangement links TRBV5-1 to TRBJ1-5; possibly TRBD1 for D (6 bases). Germline values: CDR1 SGHRS, CDR2 YFSETQ. The CDR3 consists of 14 residues. The CDR3 here is CASSLEGGNQPQHF. CDR3 sequence (DNA): TGTGCCAGCAGCTTAGAGGGGGGCAATCAGCCCCAGCATTTT.

The V call is TRBV3-1, the J call TRBJ1-2; a weak D match, TRBD1 (6 bases). The CDR3 sequence is 14 residues long. With 7 bases removed from V and 7 bases from J, the gap between germline ends came to 19 bases. Per the germline V gene, CDR1 is LGHDT and CDR2 is YNNKEL (reference sequence). In DNA form, the CDR3 reads TGTGCCAGCACCCACGGGGGGCGCCCGAGTGGCTACACCTTC. It translates to CASTHGGRPSGYTF.

The rearrangement uses TRBV24-1 and TRBJ2-2, with D uncertain. V was trimmed by 3 bases and J by 8 bases, leaving 9 bases between them. The germline V gene encodes CDR1 KGHDR and CDR2 SFDVKD. The CDR3 runs 13 residues. In DNA form, the CDR3 reads TGTGCCACCAGTGATCCCTTAGTTGGGGAGCTGTTTTTT. Translated: CATSDPLVGELFF.

In this sample, this clonotype turned up once. The chain couples TRBV29-1 to TRBJ2-1, with D perhaps TRBD1 (6 bases). The length of the CDR3 is 15 residues. The V gene's germline CDR1 is SQVTM and CDR2 ANQGSEA. The germline V and J ends were trimmed by 7 bases and 7 bases, with 23 bases remaining between them. The CDR3 sequence: CSGMMGRGGSNEQFF. DNA for the CDR3: TGCAGCGGGATGATGGGCAGGGGCGGCTCAAATGAGCAGTTCTTC.

The CDR3 region is CSVEKAGVGDTQYF. The CDR3 nucleotides are TGCAGCGTTGAAAAAGCGGGAGTTGGGGATACGCAGTATTTT. The genes are TRBV29-1 and TRBJ2-3; 8 nucleotides match TRBD2. V trimming: 2 bases; J trimming: 6 bases; junction bases outside the gene matches: 7. Germline V gene sequence: CDR1 SQVTM, CDR2 ANQGSEA. This CDR3 comprises 14 residues.

The chain uses TRBV3-1 and TRBJ1-5, with D unresolved. Trimming removed 3 bases at V and 1 base at J, with 7 bases between. The CDR3 is 14 amino acids. Germline lookup yields CDR1 LGHDT and CDR2 YNNKEL (reference sequence). For the CDR3, the DNA is TGTGCCAGCAGCCAGAGAGGCAGCAATCAGCCCCAGCATTTT. Amino acids: CASSQRGSNQPQHF.

The rearrangement joins TRBV27 to TRBJ2-7, with TRBD1 matching over 11 bases. Per germline, CDR1 MNHEY and CDR2 SMNVEV (reference sequence). CDR3 length: 17 amino acids. Trimming at V came to 2 bases and at J to 3 bases, leaving 9 bases not matched to a gene. The CDR3 DNA follows: TGTGCCAGCAGTTTAAGCCCGGGACAGGGGGTGATCTACGAGCAGTACTTC. It is translated as CASSLSPGQGVIYEQYF.

The V gene is TRBV3-1, the J gene TRBJ1-2; a weak D match, TRBD1 (6 bases). The V end was cut by 0 bases, the J end by 2 bases, with 16 bases between. Germline CDR1 reads LGHDT; CDR2 reads YNNKEL (reference sequence). This CDR3 has 17 amino acids. CDR3 region: CASSQDPRGRQNYGYTF. The CDR3 region has the DNA TGTGCCAGCAGCCAAGATCCCCGGGGGCGTCAAAACTATGGCTACACCTTC.

The rearrangement joins TRBV7-9 to TRBJ2-1, with 8 bases fitting TRBD1. With V trimmed by 10 bases and J by 10 bases, 9 bases remained unmatched. The germline CDR1 and CDR2 sequences are SEHNR and FQNEAQ (reference sequence). The CDR3 sequence is 12 residues long. CDR3 in amino acids: CATNQGAREQFF. As DNA, the CDR3 is TGTGCCACCAATCAGGGGGCGCGGGAGCAGTTCTTC. The whole variable domain, filled in from reference TRBV7-9 and TRBJ2-1, reads DTGVSQNPRHKITKRGQNVTFRCDPISEHNRLYWYRQTLGQGPEFLTYFQNEAQLEKSRLLSDRFSAERPKGSFSTLEIQRTEQGDSAMYLCATNQGAREQFFGPGTRLTVL.

The chain carries TRBV3-1 and TRBJ2-1; the match to TRBD2 covers 10 bases. CDR1 and CDR2 (germline): LGHDT, YNNKEL (reference sequence). The ends lost 4 bases at V and 8 bases at J; junction bases unmatched: 8. The CDR3 spans 15 residues. The CDR3 reads CASSRLAGVAYEQFF. The DNA of the CDR3 is TGTGCCAGCAGCCGTCTAGCGGGAGTGGCGTATGAGCAGTTCTTC.

This sequence joins TRBV24-1 and TRBJ2-5; D is uncertain. Trimming stripped 3 bases from V and 14 bases from J, with 12 bases between. From germline, CDR1 is KGHDR and CDR2 SFDVKD. The CDR3 runs to 11 residues. CDR3 nucleotide sequence: TGTGCCACCAGTGATAGGGCAGCCTACTACTTC. This gives the protein CATSDRAAYYF.

The V and J genes are TRBV13 and TRBJ2-7; D remains unclear. The V gene lost 2 bases and the J gene lost 0 bases, with 11 bases spanning the gap. The CDR3 has 15 amino acids. In germline, CDR1 is PRHDT, CDR2 FYEKMQ (reference sequence). The CDR3 nucleotides are TGTGCCAGCAGCTTATACAGCCGAACCTCCTACGAGCAGTACTTC. Protein sequence: CASSLYSRTSYEQYF.

The chain recombines TRBV6-5 with TRBJ2-3; D is possibly TRBD2 (5 bases). Germline CDR1 reads MNHEY; CDR2 reads SVGAGI. With 0 bases removed from V and 4 bases from J, the gap between germline ends came to 17 bases. CDR3 size: 17 residues. This CDR3 reads CASSYSLATTGSDTQYF. CDR3 DNA: TGTGCCAGCAGTTACTCCCTCGCGACTACCGGCTCAGATACGCAGTATTTT.

The chain couples TRBV7-2 to TRBJ2-7; D might be TRBD1 (5 bases). This CDR3 spans 15 amino acids. The V end was cut by 3 bases, the J end by 1 base, with 13 bases between. CDR1 SGHTA and CDR2 FQGNSA come from the germline V gene. CDR3: CASSFGRVTSYEQYF. In DNA form, the CDR3 reads TGTGCCAGCAGCTTCGGCAGGGTTACATCCTACGAGCAGTACTTC.

The chain links TRBV20-1 to TRBJ2-7; 7 bases agree with TRBD1. V lost 4 bases to trimming and J lost 0 bases; unmatched junction nucleotides: 3. Germline CDR1 DFQATT, CDR2 SNEGSKA (reference sequence). This CDR3 region has 13 residues. The CDR3 spells CSAIQGRSYEQYF. The CDR3 DNA reads TGCAGTGCTATACAGGGGCGCTCCTACGAGCAGTACTTC.

The chain is built from TRBV2 and TRBJ2-7; TRBD1 agrees at 8 bases. The V segment lost 7 bases and the J segment 9 bases; nucleotides outside the gene matches: 14. The CDR3 is 14 residues long. From germline, CDR1 is SNHLY and CDR2 FYNNEI. CDR3 protein: CASTGQGSPASQYF. The CDR3 nucleotides are TGTGCCAGCACCGGACAGGGTTCCCCCGCGTCGCAGTACTTC.

The chain combines TRBV10-2 with TRBJ1-5; D is perhaps TRBD1 (5 bases). Germline CDR1 reads WSHSY; CDR2 reads SAAADI. This CDR3 spans 13 amino acids. The V gene lost 4 bases and the J gene lost 6 bases, with 10 bases spanning the gap. The CDR3 reads CASSGGVGQPQHF. As DNA, the CDR3 is TGCGCCAGCAGTGGAGGGGTCGGTCAGCCCCAGCATTTT.

The chain carries TRBV20-1 and TRBJ2-7, with TRBD2 matching over 14 bases. The CDR3 is made up of 19 amino acids. V lost 5 bases, J lost 2 bases, and 17 bases stayed unmatched. The germline V gene encodes CDR1 DFQATT and CDR2 SNEGSKA (reference sequence). The CDR3 is CSALSPGTSGRNKAYEQYF. The CDR3 DNA sequence: TGCAGTGCTCTATCCCCCGGGACTAGCGGGAGAAATAAGGCCTACGAGCAGTACTTC.